This T cell receptor beta chain was identified in a study of CD8+CD57+ T cells in acquired aplastic anemia. Study-wide background: Roughly 3 ug was the average amount of DNA from sorted CD4+ and CD8+ cells.

The TCR beta profiling, which covered VDJ combination and CDR3 sequence, was carried out using genomic DNA as the template. TCRdb re-derived calls from the reads in MiXCR, one entry per CDR3 protein. There are 210,000 or so distinct CDR3 sequences in the sample; around 50% occur only once, and just under 20% lies in the top ten. About this clonotype: Its specificity is unknown.

The patients chosen for sequencing had shown expansion of CD8+CD57+ cells (detected by flow cytometry). Patients had undergone no therapy by the time their blood was sampled. Study conclusions and caveats: Researchers report that fewer than 35 CD8+ CDR3 sequences appeared in both patients and controls.

Material: sorted CD4+, CD8+, or CD8+CD57+ T cells (not recorded which) from PBMCs. The TCR sequence derives from a human donor with aplastic anemia.

CDR3 bases: TGTGCCAGTAGTAACGGACAGGGGGGCGTCGAGCAGTACTTC. This translates into CASSNGQGGVEQYF. The V and J genes are TRBV19 and TRBJ2-7; TRBD1 matches 10 bases. This CDR3 contains 14 residues. The germline V gene has CDR1 LNHDA and CDR2 SQIVND (reference sequence). Trimming at V came to 4 bases and at J to 6 bases, leaving 6 bases not matched to a gene.